The clone carrying this T cell receptor (beta chain) showed up many times. Its antigen is as yet unknown. The CDR3 loop spans 12 amino acids. Trimming removed 5 bases at V and 4 bases at J, with 9 bases between. CDR1 and CDR2 from the germline V gene are SQVTM and ANQGSEA. This specimen comes from a study of T cells after yellow fever vaccination. The study, taken as a whole, reports: A large majority of primary-vaccination clones showed up again after the booster (about 97% CD4, roughly 88% CD8). Although the secondary response was weaker, it peaked faster, at day 5 versus 15. Just a small share of clonotypes turned up in the CD4 compartment as well as the CD8 compartment.

Conversion of TCR transcripts into cDNA relied on 5'RACE template switching, which added a universal primer site and UMIs. TCRdb independently ran MiXCR on the 5' RACE reads; one entry per CDR3 protein. The sample lists about 260,000 distinct CDR3 sequences, 13% seen once, with roughly 0.5% in the top ten. The TCR was taken from a man aged 25 to 40 who received the YFV17D yellow fever vaccine. Sequencing was performed on CD4+ T cells sorted from PBMCs, taken 45 days after the yellow fever booster vaccination. The rearrangement uses TRBV29-1 and TRBJ2-1, with D maybe TRBD2 (5 bases). CDR3 nucleotides: TGCAGCGTTTATAGGGAGTACAATGAGCAGTTCTTC. Translation: CSVYREYNEQFF.